The sequence of this T cell receptor beta chain was determined in a study of metastatic and nonmetastatic thyroid tumors. TCRdb re-called the PCR reads via MiXCR. The profile shows 15,000 to 20,000 clones, 34% of them singletons. Thyroid surgery took place with no prior treatment in any patient. This clonotype was obtained from a female donor with papillary thyroid cancer or a benign thyroid nodule (not recorded which). Some clones in this sample may be carry-over from other donors' samples. The specimen was tumor tissue.

CDR3 residues: CASRTGGAGIGNQPQHF. The DNA of the CDR3 is TGTGCCAGTAGGACAGGGGGCGCTGGAATTGGCAATCAGCCCCAGCATTTT. V is TRBV19 and J is TRBJ1-5; 10 bases fit TRBD1. Losses at the gene ends were 6 bases for V and 2 bases for J; bases not matched to a gene: 10. CDR3 size: 17 residues. Germline V gives CDR1 LNHDA, CDR2 SQIVND (reference sequence).